This entry concerns a single TCR beta chain. What it binds is not known. These data are taken from a study of beta chain features in type 1 diabetes. Points from the study as a whole: For Type 1 diabetes patients, all four CD4+ subsets carried TCRB CDR3s that were moderately but significantly shorter.

The ends lost 9 bases at V and 7 bases at J; junction bases unmatched: 12. Germline CDR1 and CDR2: MNHEY and SVGAGI. The CDR3 sequence is 14 residues long. Expressed TCRB transcripts were sequenced after all isolated RNA was converted to cDNA. Some clones are missing from TCRdb's copy, which holds only in-frame ones; the method was immunoSEQ multiplex PCR. The data hold roughly 340,000 clones, with about 13% observed a single time. The sample consisted of naive CD4+ T cells from blood. The rearrangement uses TRBV6-5 and TRBJ2-1; TRBD2 aligns across 7 bases. This TCR was sampled from a woman younger than 35 with type 1 diabetes. The CDR3 reads CASNQGWGGNEQFF. The CDR3 DNA sequence: TGTGCCAGTAATCAGGGTTGGGGAGGGAATGAGCAGTTCTTC.